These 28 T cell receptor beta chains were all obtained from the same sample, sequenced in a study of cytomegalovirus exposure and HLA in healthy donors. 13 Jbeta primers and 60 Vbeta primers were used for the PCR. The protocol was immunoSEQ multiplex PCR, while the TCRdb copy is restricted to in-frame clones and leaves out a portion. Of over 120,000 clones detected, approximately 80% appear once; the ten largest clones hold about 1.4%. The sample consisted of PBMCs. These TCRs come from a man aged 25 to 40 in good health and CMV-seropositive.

CDR3 amino acids: CASSRRTSGYNEQFF. Written as DNA, the CDR3 is TGTGCCAGCAGCCGCCGGACTAGCGGCTACAATGAGCAGTTCTTC. This chain links TRBV5-6 with TRBJ2-1; 10 nucleotides match TRBD2. The J segment lost 3 bases and the V segment lost 4 bases, leaving 4 bases of the junction unmatched. The CDR3 runs to 15 residues. CDR1 and CDR2 from the germline V gene are SGHDT and YYEEEE.

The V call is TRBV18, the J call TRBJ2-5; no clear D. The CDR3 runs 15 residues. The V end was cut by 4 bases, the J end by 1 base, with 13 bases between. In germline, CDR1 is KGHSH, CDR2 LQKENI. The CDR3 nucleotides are TGTGCCAGCTCACTCCGTAAACAGCCCCAAGAGACCCAGTACTTC. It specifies CASSLRKQPQETQYF. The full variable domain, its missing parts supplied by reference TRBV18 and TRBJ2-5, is NAGVMQNPRHLVRRRGQEARLRCSPMKGHSHVYWYRQLPEEGLKFMVYLQKENIIDESGMPKERFSAEFPKEGPSILRIQQVVRGDSAAYFCASSLRKQPQETQYFGPGTRLLVL.

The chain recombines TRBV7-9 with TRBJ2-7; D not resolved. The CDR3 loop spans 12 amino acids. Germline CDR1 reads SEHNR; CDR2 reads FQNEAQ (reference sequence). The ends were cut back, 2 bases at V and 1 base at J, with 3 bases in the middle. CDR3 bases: TGTGCCAGCAGCTTACAGTCCTACGAGCAGTACTTC. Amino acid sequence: CASSLQSYEQYF.

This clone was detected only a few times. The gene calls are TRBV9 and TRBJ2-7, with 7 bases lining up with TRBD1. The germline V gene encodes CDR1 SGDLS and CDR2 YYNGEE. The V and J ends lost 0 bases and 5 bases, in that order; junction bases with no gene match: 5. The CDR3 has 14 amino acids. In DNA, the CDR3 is TGTGCCAGCAGCGTAGAGGGGGCGGTCAACGAGCAGTACTTC. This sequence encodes CASSVEGAVNEQYF.

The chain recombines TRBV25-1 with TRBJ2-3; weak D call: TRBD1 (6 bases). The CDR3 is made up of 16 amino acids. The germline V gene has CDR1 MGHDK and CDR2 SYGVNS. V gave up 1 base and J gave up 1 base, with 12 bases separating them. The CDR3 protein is CASSESVGAGTDTQYF. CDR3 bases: TGTGCCAGCAGTGAATCAGTGGGGGCTGGCACAGATACGCAGTATTTT.

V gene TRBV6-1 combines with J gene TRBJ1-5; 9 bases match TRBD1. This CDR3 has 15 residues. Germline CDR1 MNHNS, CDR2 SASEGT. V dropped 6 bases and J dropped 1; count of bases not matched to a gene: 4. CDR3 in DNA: TGTGCCAGCAGCGGGGACAGGGCGAGCAATCAGCCCCAGCATTTT. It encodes CASSGDRASNQPQHF.

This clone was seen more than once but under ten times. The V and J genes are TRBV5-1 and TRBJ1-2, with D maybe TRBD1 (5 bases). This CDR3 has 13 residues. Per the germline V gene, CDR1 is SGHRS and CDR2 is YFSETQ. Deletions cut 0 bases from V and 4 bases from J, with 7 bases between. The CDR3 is CASSLGQFYGYTF. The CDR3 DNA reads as TGCGCCAGCAGCTTGGGACAGTTCTATGGCTACACCTTC.

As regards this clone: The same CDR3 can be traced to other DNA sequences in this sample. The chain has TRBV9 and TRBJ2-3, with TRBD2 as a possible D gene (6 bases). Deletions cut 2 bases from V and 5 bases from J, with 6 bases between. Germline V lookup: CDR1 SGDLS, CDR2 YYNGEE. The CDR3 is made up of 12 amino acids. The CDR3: CASSVSGDTQYF. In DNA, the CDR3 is TGTGCCAGCAGCGTTAGCGGAGATACGCAGTATTTT.

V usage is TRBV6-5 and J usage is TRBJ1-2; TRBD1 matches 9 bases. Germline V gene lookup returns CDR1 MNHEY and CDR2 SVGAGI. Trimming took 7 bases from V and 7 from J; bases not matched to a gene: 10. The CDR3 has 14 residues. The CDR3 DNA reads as TGTGCCAGCACCAAGGGGACAGGGACGGGTGGCTACACCTTC. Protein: CASTKGTGTGGYTF.

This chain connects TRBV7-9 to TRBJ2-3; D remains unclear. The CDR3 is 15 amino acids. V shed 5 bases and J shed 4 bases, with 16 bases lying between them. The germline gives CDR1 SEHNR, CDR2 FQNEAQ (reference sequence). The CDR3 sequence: CASSKILAGSDTQYF. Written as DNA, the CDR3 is TGTGCCAGCAGCAAGATCCTCGCCGGGTCAGATACGCAGTATTTT.

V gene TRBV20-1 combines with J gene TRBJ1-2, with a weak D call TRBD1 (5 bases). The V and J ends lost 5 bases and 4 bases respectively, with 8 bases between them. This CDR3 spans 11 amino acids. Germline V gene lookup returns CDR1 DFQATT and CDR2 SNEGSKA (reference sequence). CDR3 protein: CSASDTYGYTF. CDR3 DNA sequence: TGCAGTGCTTCGGACACCTATGGCTACACCTTC.

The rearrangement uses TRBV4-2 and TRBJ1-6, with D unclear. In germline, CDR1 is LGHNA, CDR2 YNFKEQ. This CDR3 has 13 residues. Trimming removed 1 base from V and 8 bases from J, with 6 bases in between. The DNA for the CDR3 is TGTGCCAGCAGCCAAGTTGGAGATTCACCCCTCCACTTT. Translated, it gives CASSQVGDSPLHF.

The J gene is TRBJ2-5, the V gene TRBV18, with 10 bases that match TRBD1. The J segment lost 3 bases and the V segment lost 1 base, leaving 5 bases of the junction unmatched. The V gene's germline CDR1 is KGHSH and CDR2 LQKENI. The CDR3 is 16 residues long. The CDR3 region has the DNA TGTGCCAGCTCACCACAGAGGACAGGGGGAGAAGAGACCCAGTACTTC. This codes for CASSPQRTGGEETQYF.

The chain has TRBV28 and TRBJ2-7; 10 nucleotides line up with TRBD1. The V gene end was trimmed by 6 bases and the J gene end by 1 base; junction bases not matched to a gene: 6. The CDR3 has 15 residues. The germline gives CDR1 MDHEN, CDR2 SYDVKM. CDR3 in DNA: TGTGCCAGCAGACTGGGGGGACAGGGGTCCTACGAGCAGTACTTC. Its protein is CASRLGGQGSYEQYF.

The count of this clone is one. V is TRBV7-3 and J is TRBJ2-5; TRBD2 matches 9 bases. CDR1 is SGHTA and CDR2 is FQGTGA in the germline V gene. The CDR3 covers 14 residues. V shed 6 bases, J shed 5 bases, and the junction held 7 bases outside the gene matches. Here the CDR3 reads CASSFSGGRETQYF. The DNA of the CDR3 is TGTGCCAGCAGTTTTAGCGGGGGTCGGGAGACCCAGTACTTC.

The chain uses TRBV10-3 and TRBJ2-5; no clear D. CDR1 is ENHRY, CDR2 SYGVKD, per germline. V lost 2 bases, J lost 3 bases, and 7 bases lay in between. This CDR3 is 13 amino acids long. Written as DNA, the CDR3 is TGTGCCATCAGTGAGGAGCTGAAAGAGACCCAGTACTTC. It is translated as CAISEELKETQYF.

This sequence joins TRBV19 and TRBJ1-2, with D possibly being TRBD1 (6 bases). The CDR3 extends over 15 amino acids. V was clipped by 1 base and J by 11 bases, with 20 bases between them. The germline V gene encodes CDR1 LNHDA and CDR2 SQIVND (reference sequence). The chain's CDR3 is CASSIASGTSHLYTF. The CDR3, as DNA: TGTGCCAGTAGTATAGCCTCCGGGACAAGCCACCTATACACCTTC.

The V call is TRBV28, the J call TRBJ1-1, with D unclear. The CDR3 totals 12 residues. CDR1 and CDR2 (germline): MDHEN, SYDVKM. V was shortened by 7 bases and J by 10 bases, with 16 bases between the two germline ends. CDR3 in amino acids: CASTRQYEGAFF. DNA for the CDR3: TGTGCCAGCACCAGGCAGTATGAGGGAGCTTTCTTT.

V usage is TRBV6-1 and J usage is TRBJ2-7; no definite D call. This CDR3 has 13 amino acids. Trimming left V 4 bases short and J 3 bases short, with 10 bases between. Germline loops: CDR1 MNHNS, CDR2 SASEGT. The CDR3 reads CASSGYSNYEQYF. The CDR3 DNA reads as TGTGCCAGCAGTGGGTACTCCAACTACGAGCAGTACTTC.

The CDR3 loop is CASSVGGGPAGPYEQYF. Written as DNA, the CDR3 is TGTGCCAGCAGCGTAGGGGGGGGGCCGGCAGGCCCCTACGAGCAGTACTTC. The chain recombines TRBV9 with TRBJ2-7; a possible D gene is TRBD2 (7 bases). This CDR3 contains 17 residues. In germline, CDR1 is SGDLS, CDR2 YYNGEE. The V and J ends lost 0 bases and 2 bases respectively, with 18 bases between them.

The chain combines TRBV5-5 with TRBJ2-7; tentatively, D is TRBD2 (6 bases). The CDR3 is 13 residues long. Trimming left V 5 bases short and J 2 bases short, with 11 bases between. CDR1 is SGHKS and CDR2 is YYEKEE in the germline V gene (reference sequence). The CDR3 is CASRAAGTYEQYF. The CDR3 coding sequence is TGTGCCAGCAGGGCGGCGGGGACCTACGAGCAGTACTTC.

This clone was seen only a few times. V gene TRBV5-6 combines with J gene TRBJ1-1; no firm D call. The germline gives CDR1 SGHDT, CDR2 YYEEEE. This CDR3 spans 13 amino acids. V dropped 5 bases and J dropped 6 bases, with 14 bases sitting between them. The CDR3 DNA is TGTGCCAGCAGAAGCGCGATCGGCCCTGAAGCTTTCTTT. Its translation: CASRSAIGPEAFF.

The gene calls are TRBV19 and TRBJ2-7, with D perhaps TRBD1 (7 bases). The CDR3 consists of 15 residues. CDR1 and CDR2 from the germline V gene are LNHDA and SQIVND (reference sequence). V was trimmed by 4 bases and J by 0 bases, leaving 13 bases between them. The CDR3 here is CASSSGQDYSYEQYF. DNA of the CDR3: TGTGCCAGTAGTAGCGGACAGGACTACTCCTACGAGCAGTACTTC.

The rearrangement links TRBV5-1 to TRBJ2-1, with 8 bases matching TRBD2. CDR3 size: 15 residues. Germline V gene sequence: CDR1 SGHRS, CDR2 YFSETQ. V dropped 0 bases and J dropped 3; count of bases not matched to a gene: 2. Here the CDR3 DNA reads TGCGCCAGCAGCTTGGTGGGACTAGGCTACAATGAGCAGTTCTTC. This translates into CASSLVGLGYNEQFF.

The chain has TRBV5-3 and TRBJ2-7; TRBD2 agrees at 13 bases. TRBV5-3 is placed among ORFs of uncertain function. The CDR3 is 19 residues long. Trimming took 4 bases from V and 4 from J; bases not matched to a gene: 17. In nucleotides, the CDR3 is TGTGCCAGAAGCCAACCGACCCCGCGGACTAGCGGGAGTTTGTACGAGCAGTACTTC. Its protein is CARSQPTPRTSGSLYEQYF.

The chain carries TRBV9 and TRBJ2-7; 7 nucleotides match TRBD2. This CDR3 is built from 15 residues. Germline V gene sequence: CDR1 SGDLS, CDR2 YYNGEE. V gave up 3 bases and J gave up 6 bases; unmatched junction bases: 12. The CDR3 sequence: CASSERPGLGSEQYF. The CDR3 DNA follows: TGTGCCAGCAGCGAACGCCCCGGACTAGGAAGCGAGCAGTACTTC.

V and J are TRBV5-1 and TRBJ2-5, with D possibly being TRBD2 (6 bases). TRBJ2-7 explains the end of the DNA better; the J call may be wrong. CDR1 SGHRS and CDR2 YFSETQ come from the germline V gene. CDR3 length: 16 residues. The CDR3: CASSLEMWEASYEQYF. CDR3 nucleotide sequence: TGCGCCAGCAGCTTGGAAATGTGGGAGGCTTCCTACGAGCAGTACTTC.

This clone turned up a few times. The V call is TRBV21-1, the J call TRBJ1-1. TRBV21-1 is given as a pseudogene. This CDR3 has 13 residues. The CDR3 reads CASSAEGNTEAFF. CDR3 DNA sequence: TGTGCCAGCAGCGCGGAGGGGAACACTGAAGCTTTCTTT.